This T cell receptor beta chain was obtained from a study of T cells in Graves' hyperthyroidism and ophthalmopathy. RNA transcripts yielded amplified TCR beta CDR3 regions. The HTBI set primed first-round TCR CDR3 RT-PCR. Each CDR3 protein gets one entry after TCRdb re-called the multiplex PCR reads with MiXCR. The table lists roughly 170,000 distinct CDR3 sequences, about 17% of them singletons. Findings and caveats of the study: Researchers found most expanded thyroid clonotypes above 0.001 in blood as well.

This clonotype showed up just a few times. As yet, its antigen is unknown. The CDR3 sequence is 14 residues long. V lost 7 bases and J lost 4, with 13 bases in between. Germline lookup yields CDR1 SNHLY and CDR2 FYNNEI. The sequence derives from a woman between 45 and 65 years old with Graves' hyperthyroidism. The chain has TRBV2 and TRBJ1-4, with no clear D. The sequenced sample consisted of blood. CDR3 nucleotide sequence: TGTGCCAGCACGGGTGACCAAGATAATGAAAAACTGTTTTTT. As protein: CASTGDQDNEKLFF.